This TCR beta chain emerged from a study of CD4 T cells in relation to SARS-CoV-2 and coronaviruses. This CDR3 is 12 amino acids long. Per germline, CDR1 SGHRS and CDR2 YFSETQ. V lost 7 bases to trimming and J lost 0 bases, with 6 bases between them. As concerns this clone: Antigen: not known.

TCRdb keeps only in-frame clones here, not all; method: immunoSEQ multiplex PCR. The data contain about 47,000 clones, roughly 82% of them seen just once; the ten biggest clones take up about 1.5%. The receptor was derived from an adult with COVID-19. Sequencing used naive CD4+ T cells from PBMCs, cultured in vitro. Subset meaning: naive CD4+ T cells isolated by negative enrichment. The chain couples TRBV5-1 to TRBJ2-3; D gene ambiguous. The CDR3 reads CASGSSTDTQYF. CDR3 bases: TGCGCCAGCGGATCTAGCACAGATACGCAGTATTTT. Supplemented by reference TRBV5-1 and TRBJ2-3, the full variable domain reads KAGVTQTPRYLIKTRGQQVTLSCSPISGHRSVSWYQQTPGQGLQFLFEYFSETQRNKGNFPGRFSGRQFSNSRSEMNVSTLELGDSALYLCASGSSTDTQYFGPGTRLTVL.